The 18 T cell receptor beta chains listed next were all sequenced from one sample in a study of CD8+ T cells in alopecia areata. TCR sequencing used cDNA made by reverse transcription of extracted RNA. TCRdb keeps only in-frame clones here, not all; method: immunoSEQ multiplex PCR. Of roughly 100,000 clones listed, around 60% are singletons. The sample consisted of CD4+ T cells sorted from blood. The source is a human donor in good health.

The gene calls are TRBV7-9 and TRBJ2-5, with 8 bases lining up with TRBD1. The CDR3 contains 12 residues. Trimming removed 4 bases from V and 5 bases from J; junction bases left unmatched: 0. Germline V CDR1 and CDR2: SEHNR, FQNEAQ (reference sequence). The CDR3 is CASSWTGETQYF. CDR3 coding DNA: TGTGCCAGCAGCTGGACAGGGGAGACCCAGTACTTC.

The CDR3 loop reads CALNLSWVLRVRNQPQHF. The CDR3 coding sequence is TGTGCCCTCAACCTTTCATGGGTCCTCCGGGTCAGAAATCAGCCCCAGCATTTT. This chain connects TRBV10-3 to TRBJ1-5; D not resolved. CDR1 and CDR2 from the germline V gene are ENHRY and SYGVKD. Trimming cost V 11 bases and J 4 bases, with 30 bases left between them. CDR3 length: 18 residues.

This clone was counted between two and nine times. Other DNA sequences in this specimen translate into the identical CDR3. J is TRBJ2-3 and V is TRBV5-6, with D uncertain. CDR1 and CDR2 from the germline V gene are SGHDT and YYEEEE. The CDR3 consists of 11 residues. The ends were cut back, 2 bases at V and 2 bases at J, with 0 bases in the middle. The CDR3 sequence: CASSFTDTQYF. The CDR3 bases are TGTGCCAGCAGCTTCACAGATACGCAGTATTTT.

This clone was counted only a few times. This chain connects TRBV9 to TRBJ2-2, with a possible D match to TRBD1 (5 bases). CDR1 is SGDLS, CDR2 YYNGEE, per germline. Between the trimmed V and J ends, which lost 0 bases and 3 bases, there was a span of 9 bases. The CDR3 spans 15 residues. CDR3 in amino acids: CASSVAIGDTGELFF. DNA for the CDR3: TGTGCCAGCAGCGTAGCTATAGGGGACACCGGGGAGCTGTTTTTT.

The chain joins TRBV5-1 to TRBJ2-2; D remains ambiguous. CDR1 is SGHRS and CDR2 is YFSETQ in the germline V gene. V was clipped by 7 bases and J by 5 bases, with 18 bases between them. This CDR3 has 15 residues. CDR3 residues: CASARTAQVTGELFF. The CDR3 nucleotides are TGCGCCAGCGCCAGGACCGCTCAAGTAACCGGGGAGCTGTTTTTT.

This clone has only a few counts. The chain employs TRBV27 and TRBJ1-2; D is possibly TRBD1 (6 bases). The CDR3 runs 14 residues. V dropped 5 bases and J dropped 8 bases, with 18 bases sitting between them. Per germline, CDR1 MNHEY and CDR2 SMNVEV (reference sequence). CDR3 in DNA: TGTGCCAGCAGTATACGACCAGGGGTACAAGGCTACACCTTC. This encodes CASSIRPGVQGYTF.

This chain joins TRBV4-3 and TRBJ2-3; a possible D gene is TRBD1 (7 bases). CDR1 LGHNA and CDR2 YSLEER come from the germline V gene. There are 17 residues in the CDR3. Trimming stripped 3 bases from V and 1 base from J, with 17 bases between. The CDR3 DNA sequence: TGCGCCAGCAGCCAGGCGGGAAGGGGACAGCGCACAGATACGCAGTATTTT. Translation gives CASSQAGRGQRTDTQYF.

The rearrangement links TRBV29-1 to TRBJ2-5, with D uncertain. The CDR3 has 12 residues. V lost 3 bases and J lost 3, with 8 bases in between. CDR1 and CDR2 (germline): SQVTM, ANQGSEA. The CDR3, as DNA: TGCAGCGTTGACGGCAGTAAAGAGACCCAGTACTTC. Its translation is CSVDGSKETQYF.

The chain joins TRBV7-9 to TRBJ2-7; no clear D gene. Germline values: CDR1 SEHNR, CDR2 FQNEAQ (reference sequence). The CDR3 contains 15 residues. V was trimmed by 6 bases and J by 2 bases, leaving 17 bases between them. The CDR3 nucleotides read TGTGCCAGCAGTCTTCAATGGGCCCCGACCTACGAGCAGTACTTC. This sequence encodes CASSLQWAPTYEQYF.

V gene TRBV18 combines with J gene TRBJ1-1; no clear D. CDR1 and CDR2 from the germline V gene are KGHSH and LQKENI. This CDR3 is built from 16 residues. V lost 3 bases and J 0 bases, leaving 14 bases between the germline ends. CDR3 sequence (DNA): TGTGCCAGCTCACCTCAGGACGGCCGGATGAACACTGAAGCTTTCTTT. It encodes CASSPQDGRMNTEAFF. Looking up the rest from reference TRBV18 and TRBJ1-1 gives the full variable domain: NAGVMQNPRHLVRRRGQEARLRCSPMKGHSHVYWYRQLPEEGLKFMVYLQKENIIDESGMPKERFSAEFPKEGPSILRIQQVVRGDSAAYFCASSPQDGRMNTEAFFGQGTRLTVV.

The chain employs TRBV2 and TRBJ2-1; D remains ambiguous. This CDR3 is built from 13 residues. V was cut by 4 bases and J by 1 base, with 5 bases left in between. Germline loops: CDR1 SNHLY, CDR2 FYNNEI. The CDR3 loop reads CASSGLSYNEQFF. In nucleotides, the CDR3 is TGTGCCAGCAGTGGACTGTCCTACAATGAGCAGTTCTTC.

The gene calls are TRBV5-4 and TRBJ2-1, with TRBD2 matching 13 bases. The CDR3 extends over 18 amino acids. V was clipped by 2 bases and J by 4 bases; unmatched bases: 9. Germline assignment: CDR1 SGHNT and CDR2 YYREEE (reference sequence). The CDR3 spells CASSFGLAGARSYNEQFF. CDR3 in DNA: TGTGCCAGCAGCTTTGGACTAGCGGGGGCCCGGTCGTACAATGAGCAGTTCTTC.

V usage is TRBV2 and J usage is TRBJ1-1; unclear D gene. The germline V gene encodes CDR1 SNHLY and CDR2 FYNNEI. V lost 1 base, J lost 3 bases, and 9 bases lay in between. The CDR3 runs 14 residues. The CDR3 region is CASSEGGEDTEAFF. The CDR3 region has the DNA TGTGCCAGCAGTGAAGGGGGTGAGGACACTGAAGCTTTCTTT.

The V and J genes are TRBV29-1 and TRBJ2-7; TRBD2 is a possible D gene (6 bases). The V end lost 4 bases, the J end lost 5 bases, and 18 bases lay between the germline ends. The CDR3 covers 14 residues. The germline V gene has CDR1 SQVTM and CDR2 ANQGSEA. The CDR3 is CSVVVQEGLHEQYF. The CDR3 region has the DNA TGCAGCGTTGTGGTACAGGAGGGGCTCCACGAGCAGTACTTC.

This rearrangement joins TRBV5-4 to TRBJ2-2; 7 nucleotides match TRBD1. Germline V gene lookup returns CDR1 SGHNT and CDR2 YYREEE (reference sequence). The CDR3 sequence is 15 residues long. V shed 4 bases and J 7 bases; nucleotides not matched to a gene: 10. The CDR3 nucleotides read TGTGCCAGCAGCCCCCGACAGGGTAGGGGCGGGGAGCTGTTTTTT. Translated, it gives CASSPRQGRGGELFF.

The gene calls are TRBV6-4 and TRBJ1-1; D remains ambiguous. V was clipped by 7 bases and J by 2 bases, with 20 bases between them. This CDR3 contains 16 residues. CDR1 is MRHNA, CDR2 SNTAGT, per germline. CDR3 coding DNA: TGTGCCAGCAAAACCCATGAGAGGGCTACCAACACTGAAGCTTTCTTT. Protein sequence: CASKTHERATNTEAFF.

The chain is built from TRBV9 and TRBJ1-2; D is undetermined. The CDR3 has 12 residues. Per germline, CDR1 SGDLS and CDR2 YYNGEE. V was clipped by 1 base and J by 4 bases, with 5 bases between them. CDR3 in DNA: TGTGCCAGCAGCGTATCGGGCTATGGCTACACCTTC. Its protein product is CASSVSGYGYTF. The entire variable domain, with the rest obtained from reference TRBV9 and TRBJ1-2, is as follows: DSGVTQTPKHLITATGQRVTLRCSPRSGDLSVYWYQQSLDQGLQFLIQYYNGEERAKGNILERFSAQQFPDLHSELNLSSLELGDSALYFCASSVSGYGYTFGSGTRLTVV.

CDR3 in DNA: TGTGCCAGCAGTGAAGGCGGCAGCACTGAAGCTTTCTTT. This encodes CASSEGGSTEAFF. The chain has TRBV25-1 and TRBJ1-1; the D is unclear. The CDR3 totals 13 residues. CDR1 and CDR2 from the germline V gene are MGHDK and SYGVNS. The V end lost 2 bases, the J end lost 4 bases, and 8 bases lay between the germline ends.